This entry features one TCR beta chain sequence. Antigen unknown. The germline CDR1 and CDR2 sequences are MNHNY and SVGAGI (reference sequence). CDR3 length: 14 residues. Trimming removed 4 bases from V and 2 bases from J, with 11 bases in between. These data originate in a study of post-analysis software for immune sequencing data. Study-level findings and limits: Patients used several TRBV segments, including TRBV5-6, TRBV5-1 and TRBV20-1, more often than controls.

cDNA libraries of TCR beta carried unique molecular identifiers. The yield from approximately 1 to 10 million T cells was roughly 500,000 cDNA molecules in total. TCRdb reprocessed the PCR reads with MiXCR, giving one entry per CDR3 protein. The table lists approximately 730,000 distinct CDR3 sequences, roughly 27% of them singletons. The material sequenced was blood. The TCR comes from a girl aged 5 to 17 with multiple sclerosis. V gene TRBV6-6 combines with J gene TRBJ2-5; D possibly corresponds to TRBD2 (6 bases). CDR3 in DNA: TGTGCCAGCAGTTTCCCCGGGGGACAAGAGACCCAGTACTTC. Amino acid sequence: CASSFPGGQETQYF.